This T cell receptor (beta chain) came from a study of human T cells and chemical hapten exposure. For the study at large: Predominantly women, the patients had alopecia areata, totalis or universalis.

As handled by the study authors: Counts of TCRs in each sample centred on a median of about 95,000 and extended from about 20,000 to 690,000. TCRdb processed the RACE reads anew with MiXCR; each CDR3 protein has one entry. TCRdb's processing, not the authors', yielded these V and J calls. The sample has around 380,000 distinct CDR3 sequences, approximately 4.4% seen once. A few counts support this clonotype. Time point noted: patch test 1, 2 weeks after DPC sensitization. Documented treatment: therapeutic diphenylcyclopropenone sensitization with weekly scalp DPC. At patch-test visits, sampling came before the patch test. Suited to DPC and affected by alopecia, the donors ranged from 18 to 70 years old. J was trimmed by 4 bases and V by 4 bases; bases with no gene match: 8. Germline CDR1 reads MNHEY; CDR2 reads SMNVEV (reference sequence). The CDR3 is 16 residues long.

This clonotype was sampled from a woman between 50 and 59 years old with alopecia areata. Some clones in this sample may be carry-over from other donors' samples. The sequences come from whole blood, collected in connection with sensitization to the hapten diphenylcyclopropenone (DPC). The chain combines TRBV27 with TRBJ1-3; 9 bases map to TRBD1. CDR3 residues: CASSSMGQGLGNTIYF. The CDR3 DNA reads TGTGCCAGCAGTTCAATGGGACAGGGATTAGGAAACACCATATATTTT.